Listed below are T cell receptor beta chains from one sample, sequenced in a study of blood T cell repertoires in COVID-19. Only in-frame clones appear in the TCRdb table, and some are missing; sequencing was by immunoSEQ multiplex PCR. The sample includes 150,000 to 180,000 clones, 70% to 90% of them seen just once. Input material: peripheral blood. Receptors originate from a man in his 60s with COVID-19, enrolled during active disease. CDR3s include the opening cysteine and the closing phenylalanine or tryptophan. The D gene is left open where the match is weak. For some rows the clone size is stated as once, few or many, or as a class when expanded; others skip it.

size	D	J	V	DNA	CDR3
.	TRBD1	TRBJ1-6	TRBV18	TGTGCCAGCTCACCGGACAGGGATTCACCCCTCCACTTT	CASSPDRDSPLHF
.	.	TRBJ1-2	TRBV29-1	TGCAGCGGTAGGGGGTTCTCTGGCTACACCTTC	CSGRGFSGYTF
once	.	TRBJ2-1	TRBV11-2	TGTGCCAGCAGCTTAAACAGGGTGGTGGGCAATGAGCAGTTCTTC	CASSLNRVVGNEQFF
once	TRBD2	TRBJ2-3	TRBV7-9	TGTGCCAGCAGCTCATGGGCGGGGGGCACAGATACGCAGTATTTT	CASSSWAGGTDTQYF
once	TRBD2	TRBJ2-1	TRBV6-6	TGTGCCAGCAGTTACGGAGCGGGGGGGCATTTAGATGAGCAGTTCTTC	CASSYGAGGHLDEQFF
few	TRBD2	TRBJ2-7	TRBV19	TGTGCCAGTAGGATGACTAGCGGGACCTACGAGCAGTACTTC	CASRMTSGTYEQYF
.	.	TRBJ1-2	TRBV2	TGTGCCAGCAGTGAATTGGCAGGGGACCGCTATGGCTACACCTTC	CASSELAGDRYGYTF
.	TRBD1	TRBJ1-6	TRBV7-2	TGTGCCAGCAGCGCACGACAGGGGGTGAGTTCACCCCTCCACTTT	CASSARQGVSSPLHF
.	TRBD1	TRBJ1-2	TRBV6-5	TGTGCCAGCAGTTACTCGCCGGGACAGCGGGATGGCTACACCTTC	CASSYSPGQRDGYTF
.	.	TRBJ2-7	TRBV18	TGTGCCAGCTCAACCCCGCAGGGAGGCTACGAGCAGTACTTC	CASSTPQGGYEQYF
once	TRBD1	TRBJ2-4	TRBV5-6	TGTGCCAGCAGCATGCCTTGGGACAGTCTAGCCAAAAACATTCAGTACTTC	CASSMPWDSLAKNIQYF
.	.	TRBJ2-7	TRBV3-1/TRBV3-2	TGTGCCAGCAGCCTGGGTGGTGGAGGTCTCTACGAGCAGTACTTC	CASSLGGGGLYEQYF
.	TRBD1	TRBJ1-2	TRBV6-6	TGTGCCAGCAGTTACTCAGGGGGCGGCTACACCTTC	CASSYSGGGYTF
.	TRBD1	TRBJ1-1	TRBV28	TGTGCCAGCAGATCTCCGCAGGGGGACACTGAAGCTTTCTTT	CASRSPQGDTEAFF
few	TRBD1	TRBJ1-4	TRBV7-2	TGTGCCAGCAGCTCCCTCCAGGGGGGTTCTGAAAAACTGTTTTTT	CASSSLQGGSEKLFF
few	.	TRBJ1-6	TRBV19	TGTGCCAGTAGTATAAGGGAGAATTCACCCCTCCACTTT	CASSIRENSPLHF
.	TRBD2	TRBJ2-3	TRBV5-8	TGTGCCAGCACCTGGAGACGCATAGCGGGTACCCTCACAGATACGCAGTATTTT	CASTWRRIAGTLTDTQYF
.	.	TRBJ2-5	TRBV5-8	TGTGCCAGCAGCCCCTCCCAGCTAGCGACGGAGACCCAGTACTTC	CASSPSQLATETQYF
.	.	TRBJ1-1	TRBV19	TGTGCCAGTAGTACTCCGACTCAGGGGGAAGCTTTCTTT	CASSTPTQGEAFF
.	.	TRBJ2-7	TRBV25-1	TGTGCCAGCAGTGTAAGTTTAGGGGACGAGCAGTACTTC	CASSVSLGDEQYF
once	TRBD1	TRBJ1-2	TRBV28	TGTGCCAGCAGTAACCGACAGGGGCTTAACTATGGCTACACCTTC	CASSNRQGLNYGYTF
.	TRBD2	TRBJ2-7	TRBV7-2	TGTGCCAGCAGCTCCCCGGGACGGGGGGCCTACGAGCAGTACTTC	CASSSPGRGAYEQYF
.	TRBD2	TRBJ2-3	TRBV6-5	TGTGCCAGCAGGCTAGCGGGGGGGAGCACAGATACGCAGTATTTT	CASRLAGGSTDTQYF
.	TRBD2	TRBJ2-2	TRBV6-6	TGTGCCAGCAGACCCGACGGCGGGAGCACCGGGGAGCTGTTTTTT	CASRPDGGSTGELFF
.	TRBD1	TRBJ1-1	TRBV10-3	TGTGCCATCAGTGAGTCGACAGGGGCCGTAAACACTGAAGCTTTCTTT	CAISESTGAVNTEAFF
.	TRBD1	TRBJ1-1	TRBV6-6	TGTGCCAGCAGTCAGATACAGGGGAATGAAGCTTTCTTT	CASSQIQGNEAFF
.	.	TRBJ1-1	TRBV5-1	TGCGCCAGCAGCTTAGAACTCTCCAACACTGAAGCTTTCTTT	CASSLELSNTEAFF
.	.	TRBJ1-4	TRBV19	TGTGCCAGTAGTGAGAGCAGCGGGGCTGAAAAACTGTTTTTT	CASSESSGAEKLFF
.	TRBD1	TRBJ1-2	TRBV19	TGTGCCAGTAGTACGGGACAGCGTGGCTACACCTTC	CASSTGQRGYTF
.	.	TRBJ2-2	TRBV9	TGTGCCAGCAGCTTGACTACGATGAACACCGGGGAGCTGTTTTTT	CASSLTTMNTGELFF
.	TRBD2	TRBJ2-1	TRBV19	TGTGCCAGTAGTGCCGCAACTAGCGGGAGGGCAAATGAGCAGTTCTTC	CASSAATSGRANEQFF
.	TRBD1	TRBJ1-1	TRBV7-2	TGTGCCAGCAGCTCTAGGGGGCAAGGGACTGAAGCTTTCTTT	CASSSRGQGTEAFF
.	TRBD1	TRBJ1-1	TRBV5-4	TGTGCCAGCAGCTCGACAGGGAGGTTTGCCACTGAAGCTTTCTTT	CASSSTGRFATEAFF
.	.	TRBJ1-1	TRBV19	TGTGCCAGTAGTATCACCACTGGGGGCAGGGCCGGGGCTGAAGCTTTCTTT	CASSITTGGRAGAEAFF
.	.	TRBJ1-2	TRBV29-1	TGCAGCTACGGGGGGGCTAACTATGGCTACACCTTC	CSYGGANYGYTF
once	TRBD1	TRBJ1-4	TRBV28	TGTGCCAGCAGTTCCCTTGCAGGGGGTAATGAAAAACTGTTTTTT	CASSSLAGGNEKLFF
.	TRBD1	TRBJ1-1	TRBV19	TGTGCCAGTAGTATAATGTCAGGGGGTGGGACTGAAGCTTTCTTT	CASSIMSGGGTEAFF
few	.	TRBJ2-1	TRBV27	TGTGCCAGCAGTTTATCGTGGGGCCCCGGGTACAATGAGCAGTTCTTC	CASSLSWGPGYNEQFF
.	TRBD1	TRBJ2-7	TRBV10-3	TGTGCCATCAGTCGACCGGACAGGGCGGCTCACGAGCAGTACTTC	CAISRPDRAAHEQYF
.	.	TRBJ1-2	TRBV4-2	TGTGCCAGCAGCCAAGTGTCCGCCTCGAGCTATGGCTACACCTTC	CASSQVSASSYGYTF
.	TRBD1	TRBJ1-2	TRBV24-1	TGTGCCACCAGTGACCAAGACAGGGGAAGAGGCTACACCTTC	CATSDQDRGRGYTF
.	TRBD1	TRBJ2-3	TRBV4-1	TGCGCCAGCAGCCTGGAACCGGGGACAGGGATTTCGGGAGATACGCAGTATTTT	CASSLEPGTGISGDTQYF
.	.	TRBJ1-1	TRBV6-5	TGTGCCAGCAGTTACTCGTCAGGGGTACCTGAAGCTTTCTTT	CASSYSSGVPEAFF
.	.	TRBJ1-4	TRBV7-2	TGTGCCAGCAGCTTCTTTACGGGGTTTGAAAAACTGTTTTTT	CASSFFTGFEKLFF
.	.	TRBJ1-2	TRBV12-3/TRBV12-4	TGTGCCAGCAGCCCTTTGCGAAATGGCTACACCTTC	CASSPLRNGYTF
once	.	TRBJ2-7	TRBV5-1	TGCGCCAGCAGCTTGGACGGAGAATACGAGCAGTACTTC	CASSLDGEYEQYF
.	TRBD2	TRBJ2-5	TRBV29-1	TGCAGCGTTGACGGGGTTCGGGCTAGCGGACTATTAAGAGAGACCCAGTACTTC	CSVDGVRASGLLRETQYF
.	TRBD1	TRBJ2-2	TRBV24-1	TGTGCCACCAGGTTACAGGGGGCCGGGGAGCTGTTTTTT	CATRLQGAGELFF
once	.	TRBJ2-3	TRBV18	TGTGCCAGCTCACCAAATCTAGCTGGTGGAACAGATACGCAGTATTTT	CASSPNLAGGTDTQYF
once	TRBD2	TRBJ2-1	TRBV6-4	TGTGCCAGCAGTCGGACTAGCGGGACGAGCTCCTACAATGAGCAGTTCTTC	CASSRTSGTSSYNEQFF
.	.	TRBJ2-7	TRBV28	TGTGCCAGCAGTTCCTCGCAGGCAAACAGTCCTTTCTACGAGCAGTACTTC	CASSSSQANSPFYEQYF
.	TRBD1	TRBJ2-7	TRBV29-1	TGCAGCGTTTCGGGACAGCGCTACGAGCAGTACTTC	CSVSGQRYEQYF
.	.	TRBJ2-2	TRBV12-3/TRBV12-4	TGTGCCAGCAGTGGCACCAGAACCGGGGAGCTGTTTTTT	CASSGTRTGELFF
.	TRBD1	TRBJ2-7	TRBV6-2/TRBV6-3	TGTGCCAGCAGTTACGTGCTCGACAGGGCCGCCTCCTACGAGCAGTACTTC	CASSYVLDRAASYEQYF